This TCR beta chain was sequenced for a study of blood T cell repertoires in COVID-19. This CDR3 spans 13 amino acids. CDR1 SGHRS and CDR2 YFSETQ come from the germline V gene. V dropped 4 bases and J dropped 11; count of bases not matched to a gene: 9. Original data processing: Amplification with reference gene primers provided the estimates of nucleated cell counts. Method: immunoSEQ multiplex PCR; TCRdb's copy keeps in-frame clones and lacks some. V, J and clone size are taken as reported in that table, and D and trimming were inferred from the DNA itself. This table has some 150,000 clones, 75% to 90% appearing once.

This TCR was recovered from a man aged 50-59 years with active COVID-19. The sequenced sample was peripheral blood. The chain employs TRBV5-1 and TRBJ1-5, with 7 bases that match TRBD1. This chain's CDR3 is CASSVTGKGAQHF. For the CDR3, the DNA is TGCGCCAGCAGCGTGACAGGGAAAGGAGCCCAGCATTTT.